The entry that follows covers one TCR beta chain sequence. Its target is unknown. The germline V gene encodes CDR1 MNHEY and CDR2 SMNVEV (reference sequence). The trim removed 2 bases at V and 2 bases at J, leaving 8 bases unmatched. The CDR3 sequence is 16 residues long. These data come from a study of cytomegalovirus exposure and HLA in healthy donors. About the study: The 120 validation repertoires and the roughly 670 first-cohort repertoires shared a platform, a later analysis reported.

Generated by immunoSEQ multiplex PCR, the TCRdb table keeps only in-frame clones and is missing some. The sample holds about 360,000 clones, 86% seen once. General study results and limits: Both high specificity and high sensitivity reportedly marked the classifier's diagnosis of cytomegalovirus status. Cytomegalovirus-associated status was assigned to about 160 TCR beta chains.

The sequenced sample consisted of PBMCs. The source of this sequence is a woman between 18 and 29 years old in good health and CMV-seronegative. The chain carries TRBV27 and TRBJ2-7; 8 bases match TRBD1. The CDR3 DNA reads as TGTGCCAGCAGTTTACAGGGGGCCAATGCCCCCTACGAGCAGTACTTC. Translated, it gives CASSLQGANAPYEQYF.